This T cell receptor beta chain was recovered during a study of T-cell reconstitution after alpha-beta-depleted transplantation in children. Study-wide points: Certain patients had high TCRbeta diversity at day 60, and it came from recipient T cells and thymic progenitors that survived. T-cell numbers and diversity, one year after transplant, stemmed largely from T cells that were newly produced. Several hundred expanded graft clones reportedly supplied alpha-beta T cells about two months after transplant.

The germline V gene has CDR1 MRHNA and CDR2 SNTAGT. V shed 2 bases and J shed 2 bases, with 11 bases lying between them. The CDR3 runs 15 residues. For this clonotype: Its specificity is not known.

A library of TCRbeta sequences, prepared with unique molecular identifiers, was generated. MiXCR was run by TCRdb on the PCR reads, yielding one entry per CDR3 protein. Of some 450,000 distinct CDR3 sequences listed, 43% were seen once; the top ten hold around a quarter. The chain joins TRBV6-4 to TRBJ2-3, with D possibly being TRBD1 (6 bases). Source: PBMCs, taken before TCRalphabeta/CD19-depleted stem cell transplant. The source of this sequence is a girl aged 2-10 years with aplastic anemia, due to receive a stem cell transplant. CDR3 DNA: TGTGCCAGCAGTGACGGGCAGGGGCCCACAGATACGCAGTATTTT. It translates to CASSDGQGPTDTQYF.